Following are 27 T cell receptor beta chains from one sample sequenced in a study of cytomegalovirus exposure and HLA in healthy donors. The primer mix had 60 Vbeta and 13 Jbeta primers. Method: immunoSEQ multiplex PCR; TCRdb's copy keeps in-frame clones and lacks some. Of about 170,000 clones listed, about four fifths are singletons. The sequenced material came from PBMCs. These receptors were taken from a woman between 45 and 60 years old in good health and CMV-seronegative.

This rearrangement joins TRBV5-1 to TRBJ2-7, with a tentative D call TRBD2 (5 bases). Germline CDR1 and CDR2: SGHRS and YFSETQ. V lost 6 bases and J lost 7, with 17 bases in between. The length of the CDR3 is 13 residues. The DNA of the CDR3 is TGCGCCAGCACGGCGGGTGGTGGGTTGGAGCAGTACTTC. This gives the protein CASTAGGGLEQYF. The full variable domain, with the rest looked up from reference TRBV5-1 and TRBJ2-7, is KAGVTQTPRYLIKTRGQQVTLSCSPISGHRSVSWYQQTPGQGLQFLFEYFSETQRNKGNFPGRFSGRQFSNSRSEMNVSTLELGDSALYLCASTAGGGLEQYFGPGTRLTVT.

This rearrangement joins TRBV4-3 to TRBJ2-5, with D perhaps TRBD2 (5 bases). V lost 4 bases and J lost 5, with 20 bases in between. Per the germline V gene, CDR1 is LGHNA and CDR2 is YSLEER. The CDR3 loop spans 16 amino acids. In nucleotides, the CDR3 is TGCGCCAGCAGCCCCGGAGGAGCGAATTATGGGGAGACCCAGTACTTC. Its translation is CASSPGGANYGETQYF.

The V gene is TRBV11-2, the J gene TRBJ2-3, with 11 nucleotides matching TRBD2. The V segment lost 5 bases and the J segment 3 bases; nucleotides outside the gene matches: 4. This CDR3 contains 15 residues. Germline CDR1 is SGHAT and CDR2 is FQNNGV. The DNA for the CDR3 is TGTGCCAGCAGCCTAGCGGGGGGCGGTACAGATACGCAGTATTTT. This gives the protein CASSLAGGGTDTQYF.

This chain links TRBV2 with TRBJ1-5; unclear D gene. This CDR3 comprises 15 residues. Germline CDR1 reads SNHLY; CDR2 reads FYNNEI. V lost 7 bases and J 3 bases, leaving 16 bases between the germline ends. CDR3: CASNLLRGPNQPQHF. The CDR3 nucleotides read TGTGCCAGCAACCTTTTACGGGGTCCCAATCAGCCCCAGCATTTT.

The rearrangement links TRBV6-5 to TRBJ1-1; D possibly corresponds to TRBD1 (6 bases). This CDR3 spans 15 amino acids. The germline V gene encodes CDR1 MNHEY and CDR2 SVGAGI. V lost 6 bases and J 7 bases, leaving 21 bases between the germline ends. CDR3 sequence reads: CASRATPGERGEAFF. CDR3 bases: TGTGCCAGCAGAGCAACCCCAGGGGAACGGGGTGAAGCTTTCTTT.

This chain uses TRBV19 with TRBJ2-3; 8 nucleotides line up with TRBD2. Germline V gives CDR1 LNHDA, CDR2 SQIVND (reference sequence). The CDR3 extends over 15 amino acids. The junction had 9 bases not matched to a gene; V was cut back by 5 bases and J by 5 bases. The CDR3 protein is CASSSRGAGKDTQYF. For the CDR3, the DNA is TGTGCCAGTAGTTCGCGGGGGGCTGGGAAAGATACGCAGTATTTT.

This chain connects TRBV5-1 to TRBJ1-1; weak D call: TRBD1 (5 bases). The CDR3 runs 12 residues. CDR1 and CDR2 from the germline V gene are SGHRS and YFSETQ. V was shortened by 4 bases and J by 14 bases, with 18 bases between the two germline ends. CDR3 protein: CASSAGDLDFFF. The CDR3 region has the DNA TGCGCCAGCAGCGCGGGGGATTTGGATTTCTTCTTT.

In DNA, the CDR3 is TGCGCCAGCAGTGAGCAGTGTGAGCAGTACTTC. Encoded protein: CASSEQCEQYF. The J gene is TRBJ2-7, the V gene TRBV10-1; D ambiguous. V lost 2 bases and J 7 bases, leaving 6 bases between the germline ends. CDR3 size: 11 residues. Per the germline V gene, CDR1 is WNHNN and CDR2 is SYGVQD (reference sequence).

The chain joins TRBV7-2 to TRBJ2-1; 8 positions match TRBD1. J lost 2 bases, V lost 6 bases, and 6 bases had no gene match. This CDR3 is built from 15 residues. Germline V CDR1 and CDR2: SGHTA, FQGNSA. The CDR3 spells CASSLDRAAYNEQFF. The DNA for the CDR3 is TGTGCCAGCAGTTTGGACAGGGCGGCCTACAATGAGCAGTTCTTC.

On this clone itself: The junction departs from the called germline gene at one end, perhaps through a read error. The chain is built from TRBV7-9 and TRBJ1-2, with 8 bases matching TRBD1. CDR3 length: 15 residues. The germline V gene has CDR1 SEHNR and CDR2 FQNEAQ (reference sequence). CDR3 nucleotide sequence: TGTTCCAGCAGCCCCCGGGACAGGCCGGACTATGGCTACACCTTC. As protein: CSSSPRDRPDYGYTF.

The J gene is TRBJ2-1, the V gene TRBV7-3, with 12 bases lining up with TRBD2. The CDR3 loop spans 15 amino acids. Per germline, CDR1 SGHTA and CDR2 FQGTGA. The V and J ends lost 4 bases and 7 bases, in that order; junction bases with no gene match: 5. Written as DNA, the CDR3 is TGTGCCAGCAGCTCCGGACTAGCGGGATTAAATGAGCAGTTCTTC. This gives the protein CASSSGLAGLNEQFF. The full variable domain, in which reference TRBV7-3 and TRBJ2-1 provide the parts outside the CDR3, is GAGVSQTPSNKVTEKGKYVELRCDPISGHTALYWYRQSLGQGPEFLIYFQGTGAADDSGLPNDRFFAVRPEGSVSTLKIQRTERGDSAVYLCASSSGLAGLNEQFFGPGTRLTVL.

The rearrangement joins TRBV9 to TRBJ2-5; a possible D gene is TRBD2 (7 bases). Deletions cut 3 bases from V and 4 bases from J, with 19 bases between. CDR3 size: 16 residues. Looked up from germline, CDR1 is SGDLS and CDR2 is YYNGEE. CDR3 sequence (DNA): TGTGCCAGCAGCGCAGGGGCTGGGGGGGGCAGAGAGACCCAGTACTTC. Its translation: CASSAGAGGGRETQYF.

This clone was counted between two and nine times. The chain has TRBV29-1 and TRBJ1-3, with D possibly TRBD1 on 5 matching bases. Germline V gene data show CDR1 as SQVTM and CDR2 as ANQGSEA. Trimming took 3 bases from V and 4 from J, leaving 7 bases between them. This CDR3 is built from 12 residues. The CDR3 nucleotides read TGCAGCGTTGATCGGGGGGGAAACACCATATATTTT. This translates into CSVDRGGNTIYF. Filled out from reference TRBV29-1 and TRBJ1-3, the complete variable domain reads SAVISQKPSRDICQRGTSLTIQCQVDSQVTMMFWYRQQPGQSLTLIATANQGSEATYESGFVIDKFPISRPNLTFSTLTVSNMSPEDSSIYLCSVDRGGNTIYFGEGSWLTVV.

The table lists this clone with a few counts. J is TRBJ2-5 and V is TRBV5-8, with 8 bases identical to TRBD1. From germline, CDR1 is SGHTS and CDR2 YDEGEE. The CDR3 is made up of 14 amino acids. Trimming at V came to 3 bases and at J to 5 bases, leaving 6 bases not matched to a gene. The CDR3 DNA is TGTGCCAGCAGCTATGGACAGGGATTGGAGACCCAGTACTTC. Encoded protein: CASSYGQGLETQYF.

This sequence joins TRBV28 and TRBJ2-4; D possibly corresponds to TRBD1 (6 bases). Germline V gene lookup returns CDR1 MDHEN and CDR2 SYDVKM. V lost 5 bases and J 1 base, leaving 12 bases between the germline ends. This CDR3 is built from 15 residues. CDR3 DNA sequence: TGTGCCAGCAGTCCTTACAGGGCGGCCAAAAACATTCAGTACTTC. This codes for CASSPYRAAKNIQYF.

The chain is built from TRBV2 and TRBJ1-3, with D possibly being TRBD1 (5 bases). The CDR3 is 15 amino acids. V was cut by 5 bases and J by 0 bases, with 11 bases left in between. Germline V gives CDR1 SNHLY, CDR2 FYNNEI. As DNA, the CDR3 is TGTGCCAGCAGTCGGGACTTTAGCTCTGGAAACACCATATATTTT. The encoded protein is CASSRDFSSGNTIYF.

The chain has TRBV28 and TRBJ2-3; 13 positions match TRBD2. V shed 5 bases and J 4 bases; nucleotides not matched to a gene: 6. CDR3 length equals 16 residues. Germline V gives CDR1 MDHEN, CDR2 SYDVKM. The DNA for the CDR3 is TGTGCCAGCAGTCAGACTAGCGGGGGGTTGGCAGATACGCAGTATTTT. This sequence encodes CASSQTSGGLADTQYF. The whole variable domain, remainder taken from reference TRBV28 and TRBJ2-3, is DVKVTQSSRYLVKRTGEKVFLECVQDMDHENMFWYRQDPGLGLRLIYFSYDVKMKEKGDIPEGYSVSREKKERFSLILESASTNQTSMYLCASSQTSGGLADTQYFGPGTRLTVL.

The genes are TRBV6-1 and TRBJ2-3, with 12 bases that match TRBD1. Germline V CDR1 and CDR2: MNHNS, SASEGT. J gave up 7 bases and V 4 bases, and 3 bases lay outside the gene matches. The CDR3 has 14 amino acids. The CDR3 DNA follows: TGTGCCAGCAGTGTGGGACAGGGGGCGAATACGCAGTATTTT. It specifies CASSVGQGANTQYF.

The CDR3 region is CASTGEGGASNTGELFF. CDR3 DNA sequence: TGTGCCAGCACCGGGGAAGGGGGGGCGTCGAACACCGGGGAGCTGTTTTTT. The J gene is TRBJ2-2, the V gene TRBV9; D perhaps matches TRBD2 (7 bases). This CDR3 is built from 17 residues. With 6 bases removed from V and 0 bases from J, the gap between germline ends came to 18 bases. From germline, CDR1 is SGDLS and CDR2 YYNGEE.

The V gene is TRBV6-1, the J gene TRBJ1-5; TRBD1 agrees at 11 bases. V shed 4 bases, J shed 6 bases, and the junction held 11 bases outside the gene matches. CDR1 and CDR2 (germline): MNHNS, SASEGT. CDR3 length: 17 amino acids. CDR3 region: CASSGFTGTGGGQPQHF. Here the CDR3 DNA reads TGTGCCAGCAGTGGATTTACCGGGACAGGGGGTGGTCAGCCCCAGCATTTT.

The chain links TRBV28 to TRBJ2-7; D may be TRBD2 (6 bases). Per germline, CDR1 MDHEN and CDR2 SYDVKM. V was trimmed by 4 bases and J by 0 bases, leaving 10 bases between them. This CDR3 spans 14 amino acids. CDR3 residues: CASSSPGLSYEQYF. CDR3 coding DNA: TGTGCCAGCAGTTCACCGGGACTCTCCTACGAGCAGTACTTC.

The chain has TRBV9 and TRBJ1-4, with D maybe TRBD1 (6 bases). Germline loops: CDR1 SGDLS, CDR2 YYNGEE. Trimming pared 5 bases from V and 0 bases from J, leaving 14 bases between. The CDR3 is 16 amino acids. The CDR3, as DNA: TGTGCCAGCAGTGGGGGCAGCCCTGCAACTAATGAAAAACTGTTTTTT. Encoded protein: CASSGGSPATNEKLFF. The full variable domain, its missing parts supplied by reference TRBV9 and TRBJ1-4, is DSGVTQTPKHLITATGQRVTLRCSPRSGDLSVYWYQQSLDQGLQFLIQYYNGEERAKGNILERFSAQQFPDLHSELNLSSLELGDSALYFCASSGGSPATNEKLFFGSGTQLSVL.

The V gene is TRBV19, the J gene TRBJ1-5, with D possibly TRBD1 on 5 matching bases. Germline V CDR1 and CDR2: LNHDA, SQIVND (reference sequence). Trimming took off 5 bases at V and 0 bases at J, with 14 bases between the two ends. This CDR3 is 16 amino acids long. The CDR3 loop is CASSPRGTTSNQPQHF. The CDR3 DNA sequence: TGTGCCAGTAGTCCTCGGGGGACTACTAGCAATCAGCCCCAGCATTTT. The full variable domain, with the rest looked up from reference TRBV19 and TRBJ1-5, is DGGITQSPKYLFRKEGQNVTLSCEQNLNHDAMYWYRQDPGQGLRLIYYSQIVNDFQKGDIAEGYSVSREKKESFPLTVTSAQKNPTAFYLCASSPRGTTSNQPQHFGDGTRLSIL.

The chain employs TRBV28 and TRBJ2-2; unclear D gene. The CDR3 covers 14 residues. CDR1 and CDR2 from the germline V gene are MDHEN and SYDVKM. V was trimmed by 1 base and J by 3 bases, leaving 6 bases between them. The CDR3 coding sequence is TGTGCCAGCAGTTTATCGACTGACACCGGGGAGCTGTTTTTT. Amino acid sequence: CASSLSTDTGELFF.

The chain uses TRBV5-4 and TRBJ2-7, with D possibly being TRBD2 (6 bases). Germline CDR1 and CDR2: SGHNT and YYREEE (reference sequence). This CDR3 has 18 amino acids. The germline V and J ends were trimmed by 2 bases and 2 bases, with 23 bases remaining between them. The chain's CDR3 is CASSFKLRAGSGTYEQYF. The CDR3, as DNA: TGTGCCAGCAGCTTTAAATTACGGGCTGGTAGCGGAACCTACGAGCAGTACTTC.

The chain recombines TRBV30 with TRBJ2-5; D is possibly TRBD2 (5 bases). CDR3 length: 17 amino acids. CDR1 is GTSNPN, CDR2 SVGIG, per germline (reference sequence). V gave up 2 bases and J gave up 5 bases, with 24 bases separating them. The CDR3 here is CAWSRGLYEGFLETQYF. In nucleotides, the CDR3 is TGTGCCTGGAGTCGTGGGCTGTATGAGGGCTTTTTGGAGACCCAGTACTTC.

The CDR3 region is CASSFNPKERGKTDTQYF. The CDR3 DNA follows: TGTGCCAGCAGCTTTAACCCGAAAGAGCGGGGGAAGACAGATACGCAGTATTTT. This chain links TRBV28 with TRBJ2-3; the match to TRBD2 covers 8 bases. From germline, CDR1 is MDHEN and CDR2 SYDVKM. The CDR3 contains 18 residues. The V segment lost 6 bases and the J segment 3 bases; nucleotides outside the gene matches: 17.